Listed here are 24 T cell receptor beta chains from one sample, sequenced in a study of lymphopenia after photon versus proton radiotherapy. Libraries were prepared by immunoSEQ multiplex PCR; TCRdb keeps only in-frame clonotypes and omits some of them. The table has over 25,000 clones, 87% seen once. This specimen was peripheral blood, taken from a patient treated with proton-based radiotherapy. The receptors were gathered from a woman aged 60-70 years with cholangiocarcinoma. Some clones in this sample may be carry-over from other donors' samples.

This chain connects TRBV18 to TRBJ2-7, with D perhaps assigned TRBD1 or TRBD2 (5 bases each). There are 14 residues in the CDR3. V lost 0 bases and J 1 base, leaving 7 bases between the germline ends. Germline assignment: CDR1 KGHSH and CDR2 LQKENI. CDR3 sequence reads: CASSPPGVSYEQYF. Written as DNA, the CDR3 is TGTGCCAGCTCACCACCGGGGGTGTCCTACGAGCAGTACTTC.

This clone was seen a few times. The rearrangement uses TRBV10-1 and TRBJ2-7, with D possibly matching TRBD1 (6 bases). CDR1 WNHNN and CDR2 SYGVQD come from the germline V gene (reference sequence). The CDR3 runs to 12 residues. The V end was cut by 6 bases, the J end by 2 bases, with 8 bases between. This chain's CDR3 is CASSRDTYEQYF. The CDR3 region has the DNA TGCGCCAGCAGCCGGGACACCTACGAGCAGTACTTC.

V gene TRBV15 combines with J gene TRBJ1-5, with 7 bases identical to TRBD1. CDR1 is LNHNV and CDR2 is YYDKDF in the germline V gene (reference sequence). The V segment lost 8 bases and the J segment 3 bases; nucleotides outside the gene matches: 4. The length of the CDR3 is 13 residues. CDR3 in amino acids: CATSTGVNQPQHF. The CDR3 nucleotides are TGTGCCACCTCTACAGGGGTCAATCAGCCCCAGCATTTT.

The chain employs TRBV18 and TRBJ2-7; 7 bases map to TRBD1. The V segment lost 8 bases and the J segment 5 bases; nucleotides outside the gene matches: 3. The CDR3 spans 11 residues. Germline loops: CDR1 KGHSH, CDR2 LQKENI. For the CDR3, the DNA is TGTGCCAGCAGGGGGCTCGACGAGCAGTACTTC. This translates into CASRGLDEQYF.

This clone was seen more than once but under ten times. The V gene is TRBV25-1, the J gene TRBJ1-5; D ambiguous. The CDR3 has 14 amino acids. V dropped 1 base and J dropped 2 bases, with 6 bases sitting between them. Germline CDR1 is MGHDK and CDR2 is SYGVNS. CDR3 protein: CASSEWRGNQPQHF. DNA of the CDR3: TGTGCCAGCAGTGAATGGAGGGGCAATCAGCCCCAGCATTTT.

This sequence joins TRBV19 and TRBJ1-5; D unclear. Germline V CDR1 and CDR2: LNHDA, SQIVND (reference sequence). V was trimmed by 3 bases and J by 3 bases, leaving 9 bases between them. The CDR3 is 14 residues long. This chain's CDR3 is CASSIFSSNQPQHF. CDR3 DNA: TGTGCCAGTAGTATTTTCTCCTCCAATCAGCCCCAGCATTTT.

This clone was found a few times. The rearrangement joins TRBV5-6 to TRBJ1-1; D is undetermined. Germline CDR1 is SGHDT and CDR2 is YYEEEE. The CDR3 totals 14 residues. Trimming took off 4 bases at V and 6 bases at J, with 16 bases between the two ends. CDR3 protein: CASSDTWGSAEAFF. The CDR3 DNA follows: TGTGCCAGCAGCGATACCTGGGGAAGTGCTGAAGCTTTCTTT. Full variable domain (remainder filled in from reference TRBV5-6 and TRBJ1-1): DAGVTQSPTHLIKTRGQQVTLRCSPKSGHDTVSWYQQALGQGPQFIFQYYEEEERQRGNFPDRFSGHQFPNYSSELNVNALLLGDSALYLCASSDTWGSAEAFFGQGTRLTVV.

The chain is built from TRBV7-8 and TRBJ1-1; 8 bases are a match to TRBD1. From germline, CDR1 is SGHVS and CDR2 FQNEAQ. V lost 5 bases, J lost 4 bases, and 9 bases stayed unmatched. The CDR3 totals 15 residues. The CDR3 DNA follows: TGTGCCAGCAGCCGTGGGACAGGACCTTTCACTGAAGCTTTCTTT. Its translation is CASSRGTGPFTEAFF.

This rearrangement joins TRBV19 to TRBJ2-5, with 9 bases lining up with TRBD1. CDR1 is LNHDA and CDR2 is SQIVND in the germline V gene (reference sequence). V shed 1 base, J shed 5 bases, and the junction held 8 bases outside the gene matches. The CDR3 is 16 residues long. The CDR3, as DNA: TGTGCCAGTAGTATAGGTTGGGGGACAGGGTTGGAGACCCAGTACTTC. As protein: CASSIGWGTGLETQYF.

CDR3 DNA sequence: TGTGCCAGCCTCCCAGGAGGGGCTACCTTCACTGAAGCTTTCTTT. Protein: CASLPGGATFTEAFF. This chain uses TRBV6-6 with TRBJ1-1, with TRBD1 as a possible D gene (5 bases). CDR3 length equals 15 residues. Germline V gives CDR1 MNHNY, CDR2 SVGAGI (reference sequence). Trimming left V 8 bases short and J 4 bases short, with 20 bases between.

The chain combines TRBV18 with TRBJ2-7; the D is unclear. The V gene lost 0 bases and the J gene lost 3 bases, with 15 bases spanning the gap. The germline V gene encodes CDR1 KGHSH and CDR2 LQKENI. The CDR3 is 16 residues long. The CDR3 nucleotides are TGTGCCAGCTCACCACCTGGTACAGTCTCTTACTACGAGCAGTACTTC. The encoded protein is CASSPPGTVSYYEQYF.

CDR3 protein: CASSFWGKGGLGANVLTF. The CDR3 DNA reads as TGTGCCAGCAGTTTCTGGGGGAAGGGAGGTTTGGGGGCCAACGTCCTGACTTTC. The chain uses TRBV27 and TRBJ2-6; possible D gene TRBD2, 6 bases. The CDR3 is 18 amino acids. Germline CDR1 and CDR2: MNHEY and SMNVEV (reference sequence). V dropped 3 bases and J dropped 4 bases, with 19 bases sitting between them.

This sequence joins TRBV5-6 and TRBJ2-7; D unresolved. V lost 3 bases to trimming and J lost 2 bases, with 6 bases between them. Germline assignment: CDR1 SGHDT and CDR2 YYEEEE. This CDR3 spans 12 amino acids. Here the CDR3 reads CASSWAAYEQYF. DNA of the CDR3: TGTGCCAGCAGCTGGGCAGCCTACGAGCAGTACTTC. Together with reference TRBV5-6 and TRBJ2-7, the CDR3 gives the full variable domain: DAGVTQSPTHLIKTRGQQVTLRCSPKSGHDTVSWYQQALGQGPQFIFQYYEEEERQRGNFPDRFSGHQFPNYSSELNVNALLLGDSALYLCASSWAAYEQYFGPGTRLTVT.

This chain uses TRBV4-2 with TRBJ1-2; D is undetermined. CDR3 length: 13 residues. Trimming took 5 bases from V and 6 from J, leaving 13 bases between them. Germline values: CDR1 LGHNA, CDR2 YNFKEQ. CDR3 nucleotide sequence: TGTGCCAGCAGCTTGGTTGCGAGGGATGGCTACACCTTC. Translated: CASSLVARDGYTF.

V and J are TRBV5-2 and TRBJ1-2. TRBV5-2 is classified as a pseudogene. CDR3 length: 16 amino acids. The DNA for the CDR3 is TGTGCCAGCAAACGGGTCGGAGAGTACGAGACCTATGGCTACACCTTC. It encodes CASKRVGEYETYGYTF.

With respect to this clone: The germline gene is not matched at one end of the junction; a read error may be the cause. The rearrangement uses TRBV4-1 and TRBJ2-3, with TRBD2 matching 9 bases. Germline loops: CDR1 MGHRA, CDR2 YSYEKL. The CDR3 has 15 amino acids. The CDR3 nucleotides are TGCGCCAGCAGCCTACCGGGACTAGCACAAGATGCGCAGTATTTT. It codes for CASSLPGLAQDAQYF.

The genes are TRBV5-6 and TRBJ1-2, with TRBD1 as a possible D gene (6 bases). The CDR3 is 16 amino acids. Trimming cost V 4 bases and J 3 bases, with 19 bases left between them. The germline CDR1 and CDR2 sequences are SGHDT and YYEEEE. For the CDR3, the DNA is TGTGCCAGCAGCCCACGACAGGCAGTCGCGGACTATGGCTACACCTTC. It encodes CASSPRQAVADYGYTF.

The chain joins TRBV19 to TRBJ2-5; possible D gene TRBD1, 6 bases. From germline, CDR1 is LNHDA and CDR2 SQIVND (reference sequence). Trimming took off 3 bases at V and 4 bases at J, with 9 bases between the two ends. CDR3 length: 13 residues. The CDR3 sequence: CASSMTGTETQYF. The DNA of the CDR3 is TGTGCCAGTAGTATGACAGGAACAGAGACCCAGTACTTC.

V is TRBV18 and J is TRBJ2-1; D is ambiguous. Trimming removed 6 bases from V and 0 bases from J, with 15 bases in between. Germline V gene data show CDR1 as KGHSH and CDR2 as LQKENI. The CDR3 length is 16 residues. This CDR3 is CASSPNPQSSYNEQFF. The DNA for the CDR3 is TGTGCCAGCTCCCCGAACCCCCAGAGCTCCTACAATGAGCAGTTCTTC.

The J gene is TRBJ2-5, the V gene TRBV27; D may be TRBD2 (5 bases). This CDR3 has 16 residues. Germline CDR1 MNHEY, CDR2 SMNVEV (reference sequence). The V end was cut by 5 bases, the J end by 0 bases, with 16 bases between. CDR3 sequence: CASSPRLNLYQETQYF. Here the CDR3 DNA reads TGTGCCAGCAGTCCCAGACTAAACCTGTACCAAGAGACCCAGTACTTC.

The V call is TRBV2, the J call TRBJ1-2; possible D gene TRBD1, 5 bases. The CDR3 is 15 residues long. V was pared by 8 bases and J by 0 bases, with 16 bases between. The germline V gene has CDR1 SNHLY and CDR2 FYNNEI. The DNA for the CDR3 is TGTGCCAGCTGGCAGGGTGACTTTTCTAACTATGGCTACACCTTC. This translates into CASWQGDFSNYGYTF. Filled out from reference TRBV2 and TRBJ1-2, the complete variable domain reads EPEVTQTPSHQVTQMGQEVILRCVPISNHLYFYWYRQILGQKVEFLVSFYNNEISEKSEIFDDQFSVERPDGSNFTLKIRSTKLEDSAMYFCASWQGDFSNYGYTFGSGTRLTVV.

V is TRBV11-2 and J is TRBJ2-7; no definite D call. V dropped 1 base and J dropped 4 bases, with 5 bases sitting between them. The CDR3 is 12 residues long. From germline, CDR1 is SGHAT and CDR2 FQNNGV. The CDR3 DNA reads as TGTGCCAGCAGCTTAGTTTTGTACGAGCAGTACTTC. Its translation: CASSLVLYEQYF.

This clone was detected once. The DNA of the CDR3 is TGTGCCAGCAGCCGCCTCGACAGCAACTATGGCTACACCTTC. Amino acids: CASSRLDSNYGYTF. J is TRBJ1-2 and V is TRBV14, with a weak D call TRBD1 (5 bases). The V end was cut by 4 bases, the J end by 2 bases, with 11 bases between. The CDR3 contains 14 residues. CDR1 is SGHDN and CDR2 is FVKESK in the germline V gene.

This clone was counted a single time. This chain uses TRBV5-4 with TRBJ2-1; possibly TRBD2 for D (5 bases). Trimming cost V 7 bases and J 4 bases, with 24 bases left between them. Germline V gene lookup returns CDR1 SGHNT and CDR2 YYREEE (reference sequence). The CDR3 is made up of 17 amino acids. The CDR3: CASAVGGADPLYNEQFF. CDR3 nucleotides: TGTGCCAGCGCAGTCGGTGGAGCGGACCCACTTTACAATGAGCAGTTCTTC. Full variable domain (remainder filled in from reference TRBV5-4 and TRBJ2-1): ETGVTQSPTHLIKTRGQQVTLRCSSQSGHNTVSWYQQALGQGPQFIFQYYREEENGRGNFPPRFSGLQFPNYSSELNVNALELDDSALYLCASAVGGADPLYNEQFFGPGTRLTVL.